The following is a T cell receptor beta chain sequence with its context. The data were obtained in a study of graft-versus-host responses after intestinal transplantation. Clones were sequenced by immunoSEQ multiplex PCR, and TCRdb holds only the in-frame ones, with some missing. This table has 20,000 to 25,000 clones, roughly 79% appearing once. Intraepithelial plus lamina propria lymphocytes were released by processing graft tissue. The CDR3 runs 14 residues. Germline assignment: CDR1 WNHNN and CDR2 SYGVQD (reference sequence). Unmatched junction bases numbered 4, after V lost 6 bases and J lost 2 bases.

The chain links TRBV10-1 to TRBJ2-3, with 8 bases identical to TRBD1. The source was ileum tissue, collected 12 days after intestinal transplant. This clonotype was obtained from a human patient who received an intestinal transplant, so some T cells may come from the graft donor. CDR3 bases: TGCGCCAGCAGCGAGGACAGGGTCACAGATACGCAGTATTTT. This translates into CASSEDRVTDTQYF.